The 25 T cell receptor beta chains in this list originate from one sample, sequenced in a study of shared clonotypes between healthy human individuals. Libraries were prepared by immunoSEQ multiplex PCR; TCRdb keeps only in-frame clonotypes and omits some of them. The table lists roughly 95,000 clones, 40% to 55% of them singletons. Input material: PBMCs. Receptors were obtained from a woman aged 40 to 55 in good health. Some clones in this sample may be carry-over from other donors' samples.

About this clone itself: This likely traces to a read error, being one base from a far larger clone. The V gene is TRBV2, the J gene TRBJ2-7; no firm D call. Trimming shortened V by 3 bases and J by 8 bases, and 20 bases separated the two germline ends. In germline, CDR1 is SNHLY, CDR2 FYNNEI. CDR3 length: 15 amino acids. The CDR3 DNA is TGTGCCAGCAGTGATTCCAAGGCCCAGTGGATGAAGCAGTACTTC. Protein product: CASSDSKAQWMKQYF.

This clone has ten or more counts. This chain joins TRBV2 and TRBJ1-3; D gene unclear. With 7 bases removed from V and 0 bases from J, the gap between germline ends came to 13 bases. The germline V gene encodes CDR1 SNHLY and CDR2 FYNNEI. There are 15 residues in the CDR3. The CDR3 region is CASKQSRSSGNTIYF. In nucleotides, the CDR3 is TGTGCCAGCAAACAGTCTCGGAGCTCTGGAAACACCATATATTTT.

CDR3 nucleotides: TGTGCCAGCACCCTGGGGCGGATCTATGGCTACACCTTC. This codes for CASTLGRIYGYTF. The chain links TRBV28 to TRBJ1-2, with D perhaps matching TRBD1 (5 bases). V was trimmed by 7 bases and J by 4 bases, leaving 13 bases between them. Germline assignment: CDR1 MDHEN and CDR2 SYDVKM. CDR3 size: 13 residues.

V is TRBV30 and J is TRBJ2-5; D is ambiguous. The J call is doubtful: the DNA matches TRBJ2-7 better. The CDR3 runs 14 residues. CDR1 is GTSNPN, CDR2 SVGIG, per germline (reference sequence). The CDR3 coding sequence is TGTGCCTGGAGTGTCAGACGAGTCCCCTACGAGCAGTACTTC. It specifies CAWSVRRVPYEQYF.

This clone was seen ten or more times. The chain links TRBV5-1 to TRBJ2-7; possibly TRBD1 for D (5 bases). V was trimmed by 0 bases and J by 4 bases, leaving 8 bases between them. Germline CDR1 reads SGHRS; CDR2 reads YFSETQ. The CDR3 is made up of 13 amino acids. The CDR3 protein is CASSLGGRYEQYF. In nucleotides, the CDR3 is TGCGCCAGCAGCTTGGGGGGCCGTTACGAGCAGTACTTC.

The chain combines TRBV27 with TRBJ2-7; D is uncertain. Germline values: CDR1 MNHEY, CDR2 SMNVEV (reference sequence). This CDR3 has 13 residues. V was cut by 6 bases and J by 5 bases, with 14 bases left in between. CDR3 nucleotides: TGTGCCAGCAGGATGGGGTGGTTGGACGAGCAGTACTTC. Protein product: CASRMGWLDEQYF.

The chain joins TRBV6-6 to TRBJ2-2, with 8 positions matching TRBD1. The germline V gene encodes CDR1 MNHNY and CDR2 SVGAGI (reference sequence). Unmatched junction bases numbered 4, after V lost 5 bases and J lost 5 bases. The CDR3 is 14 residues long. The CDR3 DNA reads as TGTGCCAGCAGTCTAAGACAGGGGACCGGGGAGCTGTTTTTT. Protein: CASSLRQGTGELFF.

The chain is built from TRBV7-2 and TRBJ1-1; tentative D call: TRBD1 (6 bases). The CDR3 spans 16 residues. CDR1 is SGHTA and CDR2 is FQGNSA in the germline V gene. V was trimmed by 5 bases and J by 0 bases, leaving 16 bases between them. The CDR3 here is CASSNREPGVNTEAFF. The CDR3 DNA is TGTGCCAGCAGCAACAGGGAACCGGGTGTGAACACTGAAGCTTTCTTT.

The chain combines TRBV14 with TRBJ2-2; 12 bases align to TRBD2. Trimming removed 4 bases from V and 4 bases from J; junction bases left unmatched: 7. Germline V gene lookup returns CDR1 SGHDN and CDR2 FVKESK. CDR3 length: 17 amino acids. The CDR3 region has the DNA TGTGCCAGCAGCCCCTTGGCTAGCGGGAGGGTCACCGGGGAGCTGTTTTTT. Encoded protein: CASSPLASGRVTGELFF.

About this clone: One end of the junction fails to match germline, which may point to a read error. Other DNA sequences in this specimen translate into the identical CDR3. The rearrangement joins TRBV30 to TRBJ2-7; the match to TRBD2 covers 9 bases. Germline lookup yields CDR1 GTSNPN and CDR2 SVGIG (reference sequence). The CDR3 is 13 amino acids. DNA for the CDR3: TGCGCCTTGGAAGCGGGAGGCTCCTACGAGCAGTACTTC. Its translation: CALEAGGSYEQYF.

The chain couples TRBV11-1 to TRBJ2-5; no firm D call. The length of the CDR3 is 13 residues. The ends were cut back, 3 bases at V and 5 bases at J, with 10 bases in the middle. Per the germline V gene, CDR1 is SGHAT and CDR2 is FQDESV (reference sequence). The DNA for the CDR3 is TGTGCCAGCAGCTTCGGGTTCGGGGAGACCCAGTACTTC. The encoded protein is CASSFGFGETQYF.

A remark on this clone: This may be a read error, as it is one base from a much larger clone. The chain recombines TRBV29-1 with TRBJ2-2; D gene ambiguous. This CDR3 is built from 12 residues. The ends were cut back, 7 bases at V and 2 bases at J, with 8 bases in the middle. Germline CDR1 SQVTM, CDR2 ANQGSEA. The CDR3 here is CSAAANTGELFF. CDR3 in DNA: TGCAGCGCTGCCGCTAACACCGGGGAGCTGTTTTTT.

The DNA of the CDR3 is TGTGCCAGCAGCTTCACACCCCCCACGCAGTATTTT. Encoded protein: CASSFTPPTQYF. The chain recombines TRBV7-2 with TRBJ2-3; D is unresolved. The V gene lost 3 bases and the J gene lost 9 bases, with 10 bases spanning the gap. This CDR3 contains 12 residues. From germline, CDR1 is SGHTA and CDR2 FQGNSA.

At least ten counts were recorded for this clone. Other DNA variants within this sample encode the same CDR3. The CDR3 is CASRDSRVYEQYF. In DNA, the CDR3 is TGTGCCAGTAGGGACAGCCGGGTTTACGAGCAGTACTTC. The J gene is TRBJ2-7, the V gene TRBV28; 7 bases are shared with TRBD1. The germline gives CDR1 MDHEN, CDR2 SYDVKM. The V segment lost 9 bases and the J segment 4 bases; nucleotides outside the gene matches: 9. CDR3 size: 13 residues.

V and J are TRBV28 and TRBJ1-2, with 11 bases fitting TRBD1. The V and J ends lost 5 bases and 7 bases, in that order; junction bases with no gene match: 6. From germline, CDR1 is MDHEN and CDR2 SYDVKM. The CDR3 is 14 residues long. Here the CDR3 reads CASSRGQGASGYTF. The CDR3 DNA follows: TGTGCCAGCAGTCGAGGACAGGGGGCATCTGGCTACACCTTC.

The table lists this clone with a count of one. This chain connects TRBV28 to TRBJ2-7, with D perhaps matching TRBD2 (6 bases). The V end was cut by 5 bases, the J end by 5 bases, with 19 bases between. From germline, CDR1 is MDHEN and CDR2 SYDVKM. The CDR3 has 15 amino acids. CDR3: CASSLPGTSTHEQYF. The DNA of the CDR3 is TGTGCCAGCAGTCTCCCGGGCACTAGCACCCACGAGCAGTACTTC.

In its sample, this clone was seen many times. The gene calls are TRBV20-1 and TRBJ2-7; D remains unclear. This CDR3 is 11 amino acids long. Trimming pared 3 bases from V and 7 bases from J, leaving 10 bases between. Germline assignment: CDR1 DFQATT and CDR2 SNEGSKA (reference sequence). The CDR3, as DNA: TGCAGTGCTAGTGACAACCTAGAGCAGTACTTC. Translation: CSASDNLEQYF.

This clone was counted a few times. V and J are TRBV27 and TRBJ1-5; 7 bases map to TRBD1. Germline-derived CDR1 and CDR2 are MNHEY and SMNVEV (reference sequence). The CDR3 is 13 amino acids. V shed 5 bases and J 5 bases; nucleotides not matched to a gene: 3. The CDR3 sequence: CASSHDRDQPQHF. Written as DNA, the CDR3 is TGTGCCAGCAGTCACGACAGGGATCAGCCCCAGCATTTT.

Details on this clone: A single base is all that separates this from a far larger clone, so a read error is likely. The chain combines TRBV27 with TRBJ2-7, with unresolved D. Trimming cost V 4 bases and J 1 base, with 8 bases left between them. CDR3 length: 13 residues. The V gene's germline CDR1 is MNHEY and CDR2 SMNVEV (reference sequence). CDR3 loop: CASSSAPSYEQYF. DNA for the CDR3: TGTGCCAGCAGTTCCGCCCCTTCCTACGAGCAGTACTTC.

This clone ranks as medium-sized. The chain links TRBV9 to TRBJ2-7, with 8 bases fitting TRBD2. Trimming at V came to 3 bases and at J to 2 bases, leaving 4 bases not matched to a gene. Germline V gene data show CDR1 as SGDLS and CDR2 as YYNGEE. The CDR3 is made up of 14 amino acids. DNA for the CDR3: TGTGCCAGCAGCGCAGCGGGAGTCCCCTACGAGCAGTACTTC. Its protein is CASSAAGVPYEQYF.

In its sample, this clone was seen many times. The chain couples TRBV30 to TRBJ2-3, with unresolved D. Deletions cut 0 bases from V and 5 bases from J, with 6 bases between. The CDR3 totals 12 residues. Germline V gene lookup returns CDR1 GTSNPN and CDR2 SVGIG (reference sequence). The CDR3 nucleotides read TGTGCCTGGAGTGTACAGCTAGATACGCAGTATTTT. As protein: CAWSVQLDTQYF.

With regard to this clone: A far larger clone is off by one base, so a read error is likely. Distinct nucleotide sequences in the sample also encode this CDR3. The CDR3 reads CASSPRQKVNYGYTF. In DNA form, the CDR3 reads TGTGCCAGCAGCCCTAGACAGAAGGTTAACTACGGCTACACCTTC. The gene calls are TRBV7-9 and TRBJ1-2; the D gene is possibly TRBD1 (5 bases). The CDR3 has 15 residues. Germline CDR1 and CDR2: SEHNR and FQNEAQ (reference sequence).

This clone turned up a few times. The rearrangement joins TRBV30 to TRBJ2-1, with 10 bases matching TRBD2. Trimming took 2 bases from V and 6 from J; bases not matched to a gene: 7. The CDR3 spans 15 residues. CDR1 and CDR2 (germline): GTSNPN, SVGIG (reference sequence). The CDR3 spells CAWSLGTSVSNEQFF. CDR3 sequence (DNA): TGTGCCTGGAGTTTGGGGACTAGCGTCAGCAATGAGCAGTTCTTC.

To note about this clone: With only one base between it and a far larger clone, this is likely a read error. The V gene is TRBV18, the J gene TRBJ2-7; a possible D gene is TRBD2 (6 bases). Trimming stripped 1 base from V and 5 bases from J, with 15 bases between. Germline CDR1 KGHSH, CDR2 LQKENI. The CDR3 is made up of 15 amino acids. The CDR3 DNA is TGTGCCAGCTCACCACGGGGCGGGACGATCCACGAGCAGTACTTC. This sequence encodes CASSPRGGTIHEQYF.

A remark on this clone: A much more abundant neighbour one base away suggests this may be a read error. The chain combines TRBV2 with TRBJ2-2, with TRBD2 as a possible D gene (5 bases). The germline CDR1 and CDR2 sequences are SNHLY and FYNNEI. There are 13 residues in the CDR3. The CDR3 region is CASTYPAAGELSF. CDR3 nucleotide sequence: TGTGCCAGCACCTACCCAGCGGCCGGGGAGCTGTCTTTT.